These 32 T cell receptor beta chains were all obtained from the same sample, sequenced in a study of CD8+CD57+ T cells in acquired aplastic anemia. The template for TCR beta VDJ and CDR3 sequence profiling was genomic DNA. A single record per CDR3 protein comes from TCRdb applying MiXCR to the reads. This sample has some 180,000 distinct CDR3 sequences, with nearly 50% found just once. Patients picked for sequencing had shown CD8+CD57+ cell expansion detected by flow cytometry. Sequencing was done on a sample of sorted CD4+, CD8+, or CD8+CD57+ T cells (not recorded which) from PBMCs. The source of these receptors is a human donor with aplastic anemia.

This chain links TRBV29-1 with TRBJ2-1; 7 nucleotides match TRBD1. The V and J ends lost 7 bases and 4 bases, in that order; junction bases with no gene match: 7. The CDR3 is 13 amino acids. Germline values: CDR1 SQVTM, CDR2 ANQGSEA. CDR3 in amino acids: CSGGQDFYNEQFF. CDR3 bases: TGCAGCGGAGGACAGGACTTTTACAATGAGCAGTTCTTC.

The chain carries TRBV2 and TRBJ2-6; D possibly corresponds to TRBD2 (6 bases). Trimming pared 2 bases from V and 0 bases from J, leaving 11 bases between. This CDR3 is 17 amino acids long. Germline V lookup: CDR1 SNHLY, CDR2 FYNNEI. CDR3: CASSELGGCSGANVLTF. The CDR3 DNA reads as TGTGCCAGCAGTGAATTAGGAGGGTGCTCTGGGGCCAACGTCCTGACTTTC.

In this sample, this clonotype turned up once. The rearrangement links TRBV5-1 to TRBJ2-1; TRBD2 aligns across 16 bases. Trimming took 3 bases from V and 5 from J; bases not matched to a gene: 11. CDR1 is SGHRS, CDR2 YFSETQ, per germline. This CDR3 comprises 19 residues. Here the CDR3 DNA reads TGCGCCAGCAGCTATTCCGGGACTAGCGGGGGGGCCAGCAACAATGAGCAGTTCTTC. It translates to CASSYSGTSGGASNNEQFF.

The sample holds a few counts of this clonotype. An end of the junction differs from the germline gene, which may be a read error. The chain couples TRBV7-7 to TRBJ2-5, with TRBD1 matching 8 bases. The CDR3 is made up of 16 amino acids. Germline lookup yields CDR1 SSHAT and CDR2 FNYEAQ (reference sequence). The CDR3 spells CASSSITGTGYETQYF. The CDR3 DNA reads as TGTGCTAGCAGCTCAATAACCGGGACAGGATATGAGACCCAGTACTTC.

This clonotype showed up just once. The V call is TRBV10-2, the J call TRBJ1-1; tentative D call: TRBD1 (5 bases). V was pared by 4 bases and J by 0 bases, with 6 bases between. The CDR3 runs to 13 residues. Germline CDR1 reads WSHSY; CDR2 reads SAAADI. The CDR3 DNA reads TGCGCCAGCAGTGGGGGCATGAACACTGAAGCTTTCTTT. Its protein is CASSGGMNTEAFF.

V usage is TRBV18 and J usage is TRBJ1-2; D might be TRBD1 (5 bases). This CDR3 spans 13 amino acids. Germline loops: CDR1 KGHSH, CDR2 LQKENI. Trimming removed 3 bases at V and 0 bases at J, with 5 bases between. DNA for the CDR3: TGTGCCAGCTCACCGGGGGCTAACTATGGCTACACCTTC. It encodes CASSPGANYGYTF.

The chain couples TRBV2 to TRBJ2-3; D might be TRBD1 or TRBD2, each matching 7 bases. With 6 bases removed from V and 6 bases from J, the gap between germline ends came to 19 bases. The germline V gene has CDR1 SNHLY and CDR2 FYNNEI. The CDR3 consists of 15 residues. CDR3 region: CASRIQGTNWDTQYF. CDR3 DNA: TGTGCCAGCAGAATACAGGGGACTAACTGGGATACGCAGTATTTT.

This clonotype was counted at least ten times. The rearrangement joins TRBV5-1 to TRBJ2-7; TRBD1 matches 10 bases. The length of the CDR3 is 15 residues. Trimming at V came to 2 bases and at J to 3 bases, leaving 5 bases not matched to a gene. In germline, CDR1 is SGHRS, CDR2 YFSETQ. CDR3 in DNA: TGCGCCAGCAGCTTCTGGACAGGGGGTCTCTACGAGCAGTACTTC. Its protein product is CASSFWTGGLYEQYF.

V and J are TRBV11-2 and TRBJ2-7, with 8 bases matching TRBD2. Germline V gene lookup returns CDR1 SGHAT and CDR2 FQNNGV. With V trimmed by 5 bases and J by 3 bases, 15 bases remained unmatched. This CDR3 is 17 amino acids long. The CDR3 region is CASSRDGGRLSYYEQYF. CDR3 bases: TGTGCCAGCAGCAGAGACGGCGGGAGGCTCTCCTACTACGAGCAGTACTTC.

The J gene is TRBJ1-2, the V gene TRBV6-1; maybe TRBD1 (5 bases). The CDR3 is 14 amino acids. Germline V gene sequence: CDR1 MNHNS, CDR2 SASEGT. Trimming cost V 2 bases and J 5 bases, with 12 bases left between them. The CDR3 DNA sequence: TGTGCCAGCAGTGAATTCGACAGCCGATATGGCTACACCTTC. Its protein product is CASSEFDSRYGYTF.

A note on this clonotype: A much larger clonotype is one base distant, so this may be a read error. This sequence joins TRBV5-1 and TRBJ1-1; unclear D gene. The CDR3 length is 14 residues. Germline CDR1 reads SGHRS; CDR2 reads YFSETQ. The CDR3 reads CASGFLGGNTEAFF. DNA of the CDR3: TGCGCCAGCGGCTTTTTAGGTGGGAACACTGAAGCTTTCTTT. The whole variable domain, remainder taken from reference TRBV5-1 and TRBJ1-1, is KAGVTQTPRYLIKTRGQQVTLSCSPISGHRSVSWYQQTPGQGLQFLFEYFSETQRNKGNFPGRFSGRQFSNSRSEMNVSTLELGDSALYLCASGFLGGNTEAFFGQGTRLTVV.

V and J are TRBV7-8 and TRBJ2-5; D gene uncertain. The V end was cut by 5 bases, the J end by 4 bases, with 11 bases between. The CDR3 has 13 amino acids. Germline V CDR1 and CDR2: SGHVS, FQNEAQ. The CDR3 nucleotides are TGTGCCAGCAGCCCCGGTGGTGCAGAGACCCAGTACTTC. It translates to CASSPGGAETQYF.

V usage is TRBV7-8 and J usage is TRBJ2-1; D is ambiguous. Trimming pared 8 bases from V and 8 bases from J, leaving 13 bases between. CDR1 SGHVS and CDR2 FQNEAQ come from the germline V gene. CDR3 size: 12 residues. The CDR3 nucleotides read TGTGCCAGCTTCGAATCTGCACATGAGCAGTTCTTC. Residues: CASFESAHEQFF.

Here the CDR3 DNA reads TGTGCCAGTAGTGCGGGACTTGCGGCGTCCTACGAGCAGTACTTC. Translated, it gives CASSAGLAASYEQYF. The chain joins TRBV19 to TRBJ2-7; TRBD2 is a possible D gene (6 bases). This CDR3 has 15 residues. From germline, CDR1 is LNHDA and CDR2 SQIVND (reference sequence). V lost 5 bases and J 1 base, leaving 15 bases between the germline ends.

As DNA, the CDR3 is TGTGCCAGCAGTTTCGACTTCAGGGGGGAGCAGTACTTC. Translation gives CASSFDFRGEQYF. The rearrangement uses TRBV6-2 or TRBV6-3 and TRBJ2-7; 7 bases agree with TRBD1. Germline V gene lookup returns CDR1 MNHEY and CDR2 SVGEGT. This CDR3 is built from 13 residues. V trimming: 4 bases; J trimming: 7 bases; junction bases outside the gene matches: 7.

This chain links TRBV29-1 with TRBJ2-7; 9 nucleotides agree with TRBD2. Germline loops: CDR1 SQVTM, CDR2 ANQGSEA. V lost 7 bases to trimming and J lost 5 bases; unmatched junction nucleotides: 6. The CDR3 runs 12 residues. CDR3 sequence reads: CSAAGTSNEQYF. As DNA, the CDR3 is TGCAGCGCGGCCGGGACTAGCAACGAGCAGTACTTC.

The gene calls are TRBV24-1 and TRBJ2-2; no clear D. V lost 5 bases and J lost 4, with 7 bases in between. This CDR3 is 13 amino acids long. The germline CDR1 and CDR2 sequences are KGHDR and SFDVKD. The CDR3 region is CATSALTTGELFF. CDR3 sequence (DNA): TGTGCCACCAGTGCGTTGACCACCGGGGAGCTGTTTTTT.

This sequence joins TRBV29-1 and TRBJ1-2, with 9 bases lining up with TRBD1. V lost 8 bases and J lost 7; bases outside the gene matches: 8. Germline V gene sequence: CDR1 SQVTM, CDR2 ANQGSEA. The CDR3 length is 12 residues. CDR3 sequence (DNA): TGCAGCTTGGGGGACAGGGCTGGTGGCTACACCTTC. Encoded protein: CSLGDRAGGYTF.

The chain is built from TRBV7-9 and TRBJ2-5; 12 bases align to TRBD2. The V gene end was trimmed by 5 bases and the J gene end by 1 base; junction bases not matched to a gene: 5. The CDR3 runs 16 residues. Germline V gene lookup returns CDR1 SEHNR and CDR2 FQNEAQ (reference sequence). This chain's CDR3 is CASSLGLAGPQETQYF. CDR3 bases: TGTGCCAGCAGCCTCGGACTAGCGGGGCCCCAAGAGACCCAGTACTTC. The variable domain in full, completed from reference TRBV7-9 and TRBJ2-5, reads DTGVSQNPRHKITKRGQNVTFRCDPISEHNRLYWYRQTLGQGPEFLTYFQNEAQLEKSRLLSDRFSAERPKGSFSTLEIQRTEQGDSAMYLCASSLGLAGPQETQYFGPGTRLLVL.

The rearrangement links TRBV7-9 to TRBJ2-5, with TRBD1 matching 9 bases. V shed 4 bases, J shed 4 bases, and the junction held 7 bases outside the gene matches. Looked up from germline, CDR1 is SEHNR and CDR2 is FQNEAQ (reference sequence). The length of the CDR3 is 15 residues. The CDR3 protein is CASSSGTGWRETQYF. CDR3 coding DNA: TGTGCCAGCAGCTCCGGGACAGGGTGGCGAGAGACCCAGTACTTC. The full variable domain, rest sourced from reference TRBV7-9 and TRBJ2-5, is DTGVSQNPRHKITKRGQNVTFRCDPISEHNRLYWYRQTLGQGPEFLTYFQNEAQLEKSRLLSDRFSAERPKGSFSTLEIQRTEQGDSAMYLCASSSGTGWRETQYFGPGTRLLVL.

This clonotype was found many times. This chain uses TRBV24-1 with TRBJ2-1; D assignment may be TRBD1 or TRBD2 (6 bases each). The CDR3 has 14 residues. Germline V gene lookup returns CDR1 KGHDR and CDR2 SFDVKD. V was shortened by 3 bases and J by 4 bases, with 9 bases between the two germline ends. For the CDR3, the DNA is TGTGCCACCAGTGATCGGAGGGGGTACAATGAGCAGTTCTTC. It is translated as CATSDRRGYNEQFF.

The chain joins TRBV29-1 to TRBJ2-3; no clear D gene. Per the germline V gene, CDR1 is SQVTM and CDR2 is ANQGSEA. The CDR3 covers 15 residues. V lost 0 bases and J 1 base, leaving 11 bases between the germline ends. CDR3 DNA sequence: TGCAGCGTTGAAGACCTCCGACGGGGCACAGATACGCAGTATTTT. Translation gives CSVEDLRRGTDTQYF.

The gene calls are TRBV2 and TRBJ2-5; TRBD1 aligns across 11 bases. This CDR3 is 15 amino acids long. Germline trimming cut 7 bases from V and 2 bases from J; bases unmatched to any gene: 6. The germline CDR1 and CDR2 sequences are SNHLY and FYNNEI. Here the CDR3 reads CASTPGTGGQETQYF. CDR3 sequence (DNA): TGTGCCAGCACCCCCGGGACAGGGGGACAAGAGACCCAGTACTTC.

This clonotype showed up many times. The chain joins TRBV6-6 to TRBJ1-1, with D unclear. V was shortened by 2 bases and J by 0 bases, with 10 bases between the two germline ends. Germline CDR1 and CDR2: MNHNY and SVGAGI (reference sequence). This CDR3 is 15 amino acids long. This CDR3 is CASSYDRWLNTEAFF. In nucleotides, the CDR3 is TGTGCCAGCAGTTACGATCGGTGGTTGAACACTGAAGCTTTCTTT.

In this sample, this clonotype turned up many times. The chain employs TRBV19 and TRBJ1-5; possible D gene TRBD1, 5 bases. The CDR3 covers 14 residues. V dropped 5 bases and J dropped 9 bases, with 17 bases sitting between them. Per the germline V gene, CDR1 is LNHDA and CDR2 is SQIVND (reference sequence). The CDR3 DNA is TGTGCCAGTAGTCCAGCCGGTCGAGGGGTGCCCCAGCATTTT. This sequence encodes CASSPAGRGVPQHF.

The rearrangement links TRBV25-1 to TRBJ2-5, with TRBD2 matching over 8 bases. This CDR3 is 15 amino acids long. The V gene's germline CDR1 is MGHDK and CDR2 SYGVNS. V shed 3 bases and J 4 bases; nucleotides not matched to a gene: 7. CDR3: CASSESTSGGETQYF. CDR3 nucleotide sequence: TGTGCCAGCAGTGAGAGCACTAGCGGTGGAGAGACCCAGTACTTC.

This CDR3 is CASGDYNEQFF. Here the CDR3 DNA reads TGTGCCAGTGGGGACTACAATGAGCAGTTCTTC. The chain employs TRBV7-3 and TRBJ2-1; D gene ambiguous. The length of the CDR3 is 11 residues. The germline CDR1 and CDR2 sequences are SGHTA and FQGTGA. V was clipped by 9 bases and J by 3 bases, with 6 bases between them.

Ten or more counts support this clonotype. The chain employs TRBV7-9 and TRBJ2-7; D is perhaps TRBD1 (6 bases). Between the trimmed V and J ends, which lost 8 bases and 0 bases, there was a span of 14 bases. The germline gives CDR1 SEHNR, CDR2 FQNEAQ (reference sequence). The CDR3 has 14 amino acids. Written as DNA, the CDR3 is TGTGCCAGCGGTGCCGGGACATACTCCTACGAGCAGTACTTC. It encodes CASGAGTYSYEQYF.

This clonotype was picked up one time. V and J are TRBV2 and TRBJ2-1; 10 bases match TRBD2. The ends lost 7 bases at V and 4 bases at J; junction bases unmatched: 4. Germline V CDR1 and CDR2: SNHLY, FYNNEI. CDR3 length equals 14 residues. The CDR3: CASKFSGGYNEQFF. The CDR3 DNA reads TGTGCCAGCAAATTTAGCGGGGGGTACAATGAGCAGTTCTTC.

This clonotype has a count of ten or more. The rearrangement joins TRBV12-3 or TRBV12-4 to TRBJ1-2; TRBD1 agrees at 9 bases. With V trimmed by 11 bases and J by 6 bases, 7 bases remained unmatched. The CDR3 runs to 12 residues. The chain's CDR3 is CASWNRGHGYTF. CDR3 sequence (DNA): TGTGCCTCTTGGAACAGGGGGCATGGCTACACCTTC.

Relative to its sample, this clonotype is medium-sized. The rearrangement uses TRBV10-3 and TRBJ1-3, with unresolved D. Trimming removed 3 bases at V and 0 bases at J, with 6 bases between. The germline CDR1 and CDR2 sequences are ENHRY and SYGVKD. The CDR3 sequence is 14 residues long. The CDR3 here is CAISDSSSGNTIYF. CDR3 nucleotides: TGTGCCATCAGTGATAGCAGCTCTGGAAACACCATATATTTT.

This clonotype was seen many times. The rearrangement links TRBV24-1 to TRBJ2-1, with 7 bases that match TRBD1. Germline V gene lookup returns CDR1 KGHDR and CDR2 SFDVKD. The trim removed 4 bases at V and 7 bases at J, leaving 6 bases unmatched. CDR3 length: 14 amino acids. The CDR3 region has the DNA TGTGCCACCAGTGACCCAGGGGGTACGAATGAGCAGTTCTTC. Amino acid sequence: CATSDPGGTNEQFF.